A selection of T cell receptor beta chains follows, all from one sample in a study of cytomegalovirus exposure and HLA in healthy donors. Sequencing was performed with immunoSEQ multiplex PCR; in TCRdb, only in-frame clones are kept and a portion is missing. The sample consists of over 55,000 clones, around 96% of them appearing once. The sequenced sample was PBMCs. The source is a man in his late teens or twenties in good health and CMV-seronegative. CDR3s include the opening cysteine and the closing phenylalanine or tryptophan. A D gene is named only where the DNA matches it firmly. Clone sizes are given selectively: once, few, many, or a class where the clone is expanded.

D gene | J gene | clone size | V gene | CDR3 DNA | CDR3 protein
NA | TRBJ2-1 | NA | TRBV5-6 | TGTGCCAGCAGCTACAGGGTTGAGCAGTTCTTC | CASSYRVEQFF
NA | TRBJ2-1 | NA | TRBV25-1 | TGTGCCAGCGCGGGCAATGAGCAGTTCTTC | CASAGNEQFF
NA | TRBJ1-5 | once | TRBV6-4 | TGTGCCAGCAGTCGAACGGGGAATAGCAATCAGCCCCAGCATTTT | CASSRTGNSNQPQHF
NA | TRBJ1-1 | NA | TRBV9 | TGTGCCAGCAGCGTAGGAATCCGGGCGGGCACTGAAGCTTTCTTT | CASSVGIRAGTEAFF
TRBD2 | TRBJ2-1 | NA | TRBV13 | TGTGCCAGGGGGAGGGGTCGGTACAATGAGCAGTTCTTC | CARGRGRYNEQFF
NA | TRBJ1-5 | NA | TRBV27 | TGTGCCAGCAGGGGCGGGTCGGGGGGGCCCCAGCATTTT | CASRGGSGGPQHF
TRBD1 | TRBJ2-5 | NA | TRBV5-6 | TGTGCCAGCTGCAACTCGCTTACAGGGGCGGAGACCCAGTACTTC | CASCNSLTGAETQYF
NA | TRBJ2-1 | NA | TRBV7-2 | TGTGCCAGCAGCTTAGTGAATTTCGGAGGGAATGAGCAGTTCTTC | CASSLVNFGGNEQFF
TRBD1 | TRBJ1-5 | NA | TRBV4-1 | TGCGCCAGCAGCCAGGTAGGGACAGGCAATCAGCCCCAGCATTTT | CASSQVGTGNQPQHF
NA | TRBJ2-7 | NA | TRBV11-2 | TGTGCCAGCAGCTTCGGTGGGCGCCCGGGGGAGCAGTACTTC | CASSFGGRPGEQYF
NA | TRBJ2-2 | NA | TRBV30 | TGTGCCGGGTTGAGGGCAGGGAACACCGGGGAGCTGTTTTTT | CAGLRAGNTGELFF
NA | TRBJ2-5 | NA | TRBV11-2 | TGTGCCAGCAGCAAAGCTAACGGCCAAGAGACCCAGTACTTC | CASSKANGQETQYF
NA | TRBJ1-1 | NA | TRBV19 | TGTGCCAGTACGGGGTGGCAGAACACTGAAGCTTTCTTT | CASTGWQNTEAFF
TRBD1 | TRBJ2-2 | once | TRBV6-1 | TGTGCCAGCAGTGAACCGACAGGGGTTCGTGGGGAGCTGTTTTTT | CASSEPTGVRGELFF
NA | TRBJ2-1 | NA | TRBV6-1 | TGTGCCAGCAGTGTGGAAGGGAGGTCCTACAATGAGCAGTTCTTC | CASSVEGRSYNEQFF
NA | TRBJ1-5 | NA | TRBV4-1 | TGCGCCAGCAGCCAAACTTCACAGAGATATAGCAATCAGCCCCAGCATTTT | CASSQTSQRYSNQPQHF
NA | TRBJ2-5 | NA | TRBV4-1 | TGCGCCAGCAGCCAAAACAGGGTTGGTGAGACCCAGTACTTC | CASSQNRVGETQYF
NA | TRBJ2-7 | once | TRBV7-2 | TGTGCCAGCAGCTCAAACTACGAGCAGTACTTC | CASSSNYEQYF
NA | TRBJ1-2 | NA | TRBV5-6 | TGTGCCAGCAGCTCCCTAGTGGCAGGGGTCTATGGCTACACCTTC | CASSSLVAGVYGYTF
TRBD2 | TRBJ2-7 | NA | TRBV5-4 | TGTGCCAGCAGCCCGGGGACTAGCGGGGGCTTCGAGCAGTACTTC | CASSPGTSGGFEQYF